This T cell receptor beta chain was sequenced during a study of PD-L1 blockade in urothelial cancer. Study details: Blood analysis occurred 3 weeks (second dose) and 6 weeks after treatment start. There were a median of approximately 150,000 T cells in blood samples.

Libraries were prepared by immunoSEQ multiplex PCR; TCRdb keeps only in-frame clonotypes and omits some of them. The repertoire holds tens of thousands of clones, with approximately 82% as singletons. CDR3 length: 13 amino acids. V was pared by 6 bases and J by 12 bases, with 13 bases of the junction left unmatched. Germline lookup yields CDR1 MNHEY and CDR2 SVGAGI. There were between 1 and 8 samples from each patient, taken pretreatment and on-treatment. This chain uses TRBV6-5 with TRBJ2-7; TRBD1 agrees at 8 bases. Sequencing used PBMCs, obtained around atezolizumab (anti-PD-L1) treatment. This sequence was found in a man between 70 and 80 years old with urothelial cancer. The CDR3 here is CASRGRQGTLTYF. The CDR3 DNA follows: TGTGCCAGCAGGGGAAGACAGGGGACCTTGACGTACTTC.